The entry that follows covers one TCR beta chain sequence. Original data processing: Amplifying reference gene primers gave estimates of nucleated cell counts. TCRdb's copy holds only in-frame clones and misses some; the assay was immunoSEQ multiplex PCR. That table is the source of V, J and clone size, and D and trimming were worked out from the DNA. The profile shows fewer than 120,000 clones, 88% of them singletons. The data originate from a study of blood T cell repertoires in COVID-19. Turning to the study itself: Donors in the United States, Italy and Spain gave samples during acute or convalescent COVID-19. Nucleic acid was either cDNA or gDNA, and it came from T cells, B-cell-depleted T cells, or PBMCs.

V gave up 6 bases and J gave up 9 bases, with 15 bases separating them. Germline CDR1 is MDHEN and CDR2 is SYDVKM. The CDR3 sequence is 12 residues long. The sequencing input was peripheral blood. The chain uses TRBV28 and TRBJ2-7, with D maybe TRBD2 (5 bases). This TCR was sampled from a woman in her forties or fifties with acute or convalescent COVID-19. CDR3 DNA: TGTGCCAGCAGCACGACTACCTTTGGGCAGTACTTC. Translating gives CASSTTTFGQYF.